Presented here are 17 T cell receptor beta chains from one specimen sequenced in a study of blood T cell repertoires in COVID-19. The protocol was immunoSEQ multiplex PCR, while the TCRdb copy is restricted to in-frame clones and leaves out a portion. The sample has approximately 500,000 clones; approximately 88% are singletons. Specimen: peripheral blood. These receptors originate from a woman in her forties or fifties with COVID-19, enrolled during active disease.

This clone was found a few times. CDR3 nucleotide sequence: TGTGCCAGCACCCGCGCCACGGGACAGGGGCCCCGCACTGAAGCTTTCTTT. Its protein product is CASTRATGQGPRTEAFF. The chain carries TRBV2 and TRBJ1-1, with TRBD1 matching 10 bases. The CDR3 covers 17 residues. Germline trimming cut 7 bases from V and 4 bases from J; bases unmatched to any gene: 15. The germline gives CDR1 SNHLY, CDR2 FYNNEI.

The gene calls are TRBV19 and TRBJ1-2; no clear D. CDR1 LNHDA and CDR2 SQIVND come from the germline V gene (reference sequence). Trimming removed 3 bases from V and 2 bases from J, with 7 bases in between. The CDR3 length is 13 residues. The CDR3 sequence is CASSIWQNYGYTF. The CDR3 DNA follows: TGTGCCAGTAGTATCTGGCAGAACTATGGCTACACCTTC.

The chain has TRBV5-1 and TRBJ1-1; possibly TRBD1 for D (6 bases). This CDR3 is built from 16 residues. Germline CDR1 is SGHRS and CDR2 is YFSETQ. Deletions cut 2 bases from V and 1 base from J, with 15 bases between. CDR3 DNA sequence: TGCGCCAGCAGCTTATATACCGGGACAAGGAACACTGAAGCTTTCTTT. Protein: CASSLYTGTRNTEAFF.

V and J are TRBV10-2 and TRBJ1-6; possibly TRBD1 for D (5 bases). V lost 6 bases, J lost 8 bases, and 17 bases lay in between. This CDR3 has 15 amino acids. Germline V gene sequence: CDR1 WSHSY, CDR2 SAAADI. The CDR3 DNA reads TGCGCCAGCAGCGCCGACTCGGGGGATTATTCACCCCTCCACTTT. It translates to CASSADSGDYSPLHF.

The chain is built from TRBV27 and TRBJ2-7; possible D gene TRBD1, 6 bases. The CDR3 contains 15 residues. Germline values: CDR1 MNHEY, CDR2 SMNVEV (reference sequence). Trimming took off 5 bases at V and 4 bases at J, with 18 bases between the two ends. CDR3 region: CASSVLGATLYEQYF. CDR3 sequence (DNA): TGTGCCAGCAGTGTTTTGGGGGCGACCCTTTACGAGCAGTACTTC.

The chain uses TRBV7-3 and TRBJ2-2; D is possibly TRBD1 (6 bases). CDR1 is SGHTA, CDR2 FQGTGA, per germline. The length of the CDR3 is 15 residues. With 0 bases removed from V and 5 bases from J, the gap between germline ends came to 10 bases. The DNA of the CDR3 is TGTGCCAGCAGCTTAACTGGGGGCCAGACCGGGGAGCTGTTTTTT. Its protein product is CASSLTGGQTGELFF.

The chain links TRBV28 to TRBJ2-2, with D possibly TRBD2 on 5 matching bases. Germline V gene lookup returns CDR1 MDHEN and CDR2 SYDVKM. This CDR3 is built from 10 residues. V was shortened by 8 bases and J by 9 bases, with 7 bases between the two germline ends. The CDR3 DNA reads as TGTGCCAGCGGGGAGTGGGAGCTGTTTTTT. Translation: CASGEWELFF.

V gene TRBV24-1 combines with J gene TRBJ2-3, with 9 positions matching TRBD1. The CDR3 runs 16 residues. Germline V gene lookup returns CDR1 KGHDR and CDR2 SFDVKD. J was trimmed by 8 bases and V by 2 bases; bases with no gene match: 10. This CDR3 is CATSDSGQGIWGTQYF. Here the CDR3 DNA reads TGTGCCACCAGTGATTCGGGACAGGGTATCTGGGGTACGCAGTATTTT.

This chain links TRBV28 with TRBJ1-1; D is perhaps TRBD1 (6 bases). Germline V gene data show CDR1 as MDHEN and CDR2 as SYDVKM. V dropped 3 bases and J dropped 2 bases, with 13 bases sitting between them. The CDR3 is 15 residues long. CDR3 loop: CASSFQIQGNTEAFF. The DNA of the CDR3 is TGTGCCAGCAGTTTTCAGATACAGGGTAACACTGAAGCTTTCTTT.

The rearrangement links TRBV19 to TRBJ1-1; D not certain. The CDR3 spans 14 residues. From germline, CDR1 is LNHDA and CDR2 SQIVND (reference sequence). V was cut by 6 bases and J by 5 bases, with 16 bases left in between. The CDR3 is CASSPAGMVTEAFF. The DNA for the CDR3 is TGTGCCAGTAGCCCCGCGGGGATGGTTACTGAAGCTTTCTTT.

CDR3 bases: TGTGCCAGCAGCCGGGACAGAGGGACCCAGTACTTC. Translation gives CASSRDRGTQYF. The chain uses TRBV5-4 and TRBJ2-5; 7 positions agree with TRBD1. This CDR3 contains 12 residues. Germline V CDR1 and CDR2: SGHNT, YYREEE (reference sequence). Losses at the gene ends were 4 bases for V and 7 bases for J; bases not matched to a gene: 4.

V usage is TRBV6-5 and J usage is TRBJ1-3; D is undetermined. V gave up 11 bases and J gave up 0 bases, with 11 bases separating them. CDR1 and CDR2 from the germline V gene are MNHEY and SVGAGI. The CDR3 runs 13 residues. DNA for the CDR3: TGTGCCGCGCGGGGAAACTCTGGAAACACCATATATTTT. Translation: CAARGNSGNTIYF.

The chain carries TRBV30 and TRBJ2-3, with a weak D call TRBD1 (5 bases). Germline CDR1 GTSNPN, CDR2 SVGIG (reference sequence). This CDR3 is built from 13 residues. V was cut by 6 bases and J by 2 bases, with 12 bases left in between. This CDR3 reads CACLDSLTDTQYF. The CDR3 DNA follows: TGTGCCTGTCTAGACAGCCTCACAGATACGCAGTATTTT.

The chain uses TRBV5-5 and TRBJ2-7; 10 bases are shared with TRBD2. CDR3 length: 15 amino acids. Per the germline V gene, CDR1 is SGHKS and CDR2 is YYEKEE (reference sequence). Trimming took 2 bases from V and 2 from J; bases not matched to a gene: 4. In nucleotides, the CDR3 is TGTGCCAGCAGCTTAACTAGCGGGAATCCCTACGAGCAGTACTTC. It codes for CASSLTSGNPYEQYF.

This clone was counted only a few times. V gene TRBV6-6 combines with J gene TRBJ1-5, with D possibly TRBD1 on 5 matching bases. V lost 8 bases and J 1 base, leaving 6 bases between the germline ends. The V gene's germline CDR1 is MNHNY and CDR2 SVGAGI (reference sequence). The CDR3 is 12 amino acids. The CDR3 DNA is TGTGCCAGCGGGGGGAGCAATCAGCCCCAGCATTTT. Residues: CASGGSNQPQHF.

This rearrangement joins TRBV12-3 or TRBV12-4 to TRBJ1-1; unclear D gene. The CDR3 spans 12 residues. V was trimmed by 0 bases and J by 10 bases, leaving 9 bases between them. The CDR3 loop reads CASSLARSGAFF. CDR3 sequence (DNA): TGTGCCAGCAGTTTAGCGCGAAGCGGAGCTTTCTTT.

In this sample, this clone turned up once. V is TRBV29-1 and J is TRBJ2-7; perhaps TRBD1 as D (6 bases). The CDR3 is 14 amino acids. Trimming removed 6 bases from V and 2 bases from J, with 17 bases in between. Looked up from germline, CDR1 is SQVTM and CDR2 is ANQGSEA. The CDR3, as DNA: TGCAGCGTCCGCCAATCGACAGGACCCTACGAGCAGTACTTC. Amino acid sequence: CSVRQSTGPYEQYF.